This T cell receptor beta chain was captured by sequencing in a study of blood T cell repertoires in COVID-19. Study as a whole: Donors in the United States, Italy and Spain gave samples during acute or convalescent COVID-19. Sources were T cells, B-cell-depleted T cells, or PBMCs; the material itself was cDNA or gDNA.

In the original workflow: Reference gene primer amplification gave nucleated cell count estimates. This table comes from immunoSEQ multiplex PCR, and its TCRdb copy is limited to in-frame clones, with some not included. That table supplies the V and J calls and clone size; D and trimming were determined from the DNA. The sample holds about 190,000 clones; almost 85% are singletons and the top ten take about 5.1%. Trimming took off 2 bases at V and 2 bases at J, with 11 bases between the two ends. Germline-derived CDR1 and CDR2 are MNHNS and SASEGT. CDR3 length: 15 amino acids. The sample was peripheral blood. The V call is TRBV6-1, the J call TRBJ2-3, with D perhaps matching TRBD2 (5 bases). The sequence came from a woman aged 70-85 years with active or convalescent COVID-19. CDR3 sequence: CASSETLTITDTQYF. The CDR3 region has the DNA TGTGCCAGCAGTGAAACCCTGACTATCACAGATACGCAGTATTTT.